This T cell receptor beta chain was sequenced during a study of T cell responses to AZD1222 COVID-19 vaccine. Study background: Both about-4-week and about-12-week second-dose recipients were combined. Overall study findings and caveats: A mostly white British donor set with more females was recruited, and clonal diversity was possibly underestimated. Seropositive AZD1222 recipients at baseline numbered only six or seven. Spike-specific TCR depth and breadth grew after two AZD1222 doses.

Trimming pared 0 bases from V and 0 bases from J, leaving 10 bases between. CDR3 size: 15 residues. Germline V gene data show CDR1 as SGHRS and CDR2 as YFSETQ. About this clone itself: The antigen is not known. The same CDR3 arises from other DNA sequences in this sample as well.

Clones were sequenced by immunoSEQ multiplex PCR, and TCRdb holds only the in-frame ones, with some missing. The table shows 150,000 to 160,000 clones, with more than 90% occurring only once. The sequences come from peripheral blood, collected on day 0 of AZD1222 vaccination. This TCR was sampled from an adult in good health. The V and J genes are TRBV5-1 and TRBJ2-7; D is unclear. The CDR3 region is CASSLGTSSSYEQYF. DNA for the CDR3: TGCGCCAGCAGCTTGGGGACCTCCAGCTCCTACGAGCAGTACTTC.